The rows below give T cell receptor beta chains drawn from one sample of a study of blood T cell repertoires in COVID-19. Some clones are missing from TCRdb's copy, which holds only in-frame ones; the method was immunoSEQ multiplex PCR. The table lists tens of thousands of clones, roughly 90% of them singletons. The specimen was peripheral blood. The receptors here all came from a woman older than 75 with active COVID-19. The CDR3 runs from the conserved cysteine through the conserved F or W. The order of the fields is clone size, D gene, J gene, V gene, CDR3 DNA, CDR3 protein. The D gene is left open where the match is weak. Size is omitted from some rows. Given values are once, few, many or a class for expanded clones.

NA NA TRBJ2-3 TRBV28 TGTGCCAGCAGTTCTCCCCCGGGACACACAGATACGCAGTATTTT CASSSPPGHTDTQYF
NA TRBD2 TRBJ2-1 TRBV6-4 TGTGCCAGCAGTGACTCGGCTAGCGGGGGGGGATACAATGAGCAGTTCTTC CASSDSASGGGYNEQFF
NA NA TRBJ1-2 TRBV4-1 TGCGCCAGCAGCCAGAATATAGGGGGTACGGGCTACACCTTC CASSQNIGGTGYTF
NA NA TRBJ2-3 TRBV19 TGTGCCAGTAGACCCGGGTCCGTTTTTAGCCATACGCAGTATTTT CASRPGSVFSHTQYF
NA TRBD1 TRBJ1-2 TRBV11-3 TGTGCCAGCAGCTTAGATGGACAGGGCGATGGCTACACCTTC CASSLDGQGDGYTF
NA NA TRBJ1-2 TRBV19 TGTGCCAGTAGTATCGGACAGACTATGGCTGGTGGCTACACCTTC CASSIGQTMAGGYTF
NA TRBD1 TRBJ2-7 TRBV5-1 TGCGCCAGCGGGACAGGGGGCGAGCAGTACTTC CASGTGGEQYF
NA TRBD1 TRBJ1-1 TRBV9 TGTGCCAGCAGCGTAACAACAGGGGGCCTGAACACTGAAGCTTTCTTT CASSVTTGGLNTEAFF
NA TRBD2 TRBJ2-1 TRBV5-6 TGTGCCACCCGCCACGCCTTTACTAGCGGGGGGGCCAATGAGCAGTTCTTC CATRHAFTSGGANEQFF
NA TRBD1 TRBJ1-3 TRBV10-3 TGTGCCATGGGACAGAGCTCTGGAAACACCATATATTTT CAMGQSSGNTIYF
NA TRBD1 TRBJ2-7 TRBV19 TGTGCCACCGGGACAGGTTTCAACGAGCAGTACTTC CATGTGFNEQYF
NA NA TRBJ2-7 TRBV5-1 TGCGCCAGCAGCTTTCCCGCGGACGAGCAGTACTTC CASSFPADEQYF
NA TRBD2 TRBJ2-7 TRBV9 TGTGCCAGCTCCGGGACTAGCGGGTCTGAGCAGTACTTC CASSGTSGSEQYF
NA TRBD1 TRBJ1-5 TRBV20-1 TGCAGTGCTAGTCCCGGACAGGGGACGTCAGAGCCCCAGCATTTT CSASPGQGTSEPQHF
NA NA TRBJ1-4 TRBV30 TGTGCCTGGAGTACCTCCCCGGGGAATGAAAAACTGTTTTTT CAWSTSPGNEKLFF
NA NA TRBJ1-6 TRBV9 TGTGCCAGCAGCGTCTCGCCGGGAGGTTCACCCCTCCACTTT CASSVSPGGSPLHF
NA NA TRBJ2-5 TRBV19 TGTGCCAGTAGTAACCGGGACTCTAACGCTTGGGAGACCCAGTACTTC CASSNRDSNAWETQYF
NA TRBD1 TRBJ2-7 TRBV5-4 TGTGCCAGCAGCTCCCGACAGGGGCTCTACGAGCAGTACTTC CASSSRQGLYEQYF
NA NA TRBJ1-2 TRBV28 TGTGCCAGCAGTTCAGTGCCAACCTATGGCTACACCTTC CASSSVPTYGYTF
NA TRBD2 TRBJ2-1 TRBV7-2 TGTGCCAGCAGCCCGGTGGGGCGGGGGGTAGGAGAGCAGTTCTTC CASSPVGRGVGEQFF
once TRBD2 TRBJ2-1 TRBV5-4 TGTGCCAGCAGCACCTGGACTAGCGGGGGGTACTCCTACAATGAGCAGTTCTTC CASSTWTSGGYSYNEQFF
NA NA TRBJ2-1 TRBV19 TGTGCCAGTAGTTCGCGGGGAGACAATGAGCAGTTCTTC CASSSRGDNEQFF
NA NA TRBJ1-6 TRBV7-2 TGTGCCAGCAGCTTAGATCTAGGGGGGGTATCACCCCTCCACTTT CASSLDLGGVSPLHF
NA NA TRBJ1-5 TRBV12-3/TRBV12-4 TGTGCCAGCAGCACCGAGAAGATTCAGCCCCAGCATTTT CASSTEKIQPQHF
NA NA TRBJ1-2 TRBV28 TGTGCCAGCAGCCAGGGCAGGTTCTATGGCTACACCTTC CASSQGRFYGYTF
NA NA TRBJ1-2 TRBV27 TGTGCCAGCAGTCCCCGGGGTGTTCGTGGCTACACCTTC CASSPRGVRGYTF
NA TRBD1 TRBJ2-5 TRBV15 TGTGCCACCAGCGGGCTCCTCAGGGGGCAAGAGACCCAGTACTTC CATSGLLRGQETQYF
NA TRBD2 TRBJ2-5 TRBV3-1/TRBV3-2 TGTGCCAGCAGCCAATCGGGAGGGCAAGAGACCCAGTACTTC CASSQSGGQETQYF
once TRBD1 TRBJ1-1 TRBV28 TGTGCCAGCAGCTCAATAACAGGGGTCACTGAAGCTTTCTTT CASSSITGVTEAFF
few TRBD1 TRBJ2-2 TRBV27 TGTGCCAGCTACCTTGGCAGGGGGCATCTGGAGCTGTTTTTT CASYLGRGHLELFF
once TRBD1 TRBJ1-3 TRBV6-5 TGTGCCAGCAGTTTGGGACAGCCTTTCTCTGGAAACACCATATATTTT CASSLGQPFSGNTIYF
few TRBD1 TRBJ1-5 TRBV5-1 TGCGCCAGCAGCTCCGGACAGGCCGCGGGCGAGACCCAGCATTTT CASSSGQAAGETQHF
NA NA TRBJ2-7 TRBV6-2/TRBV6-3 TGTGCCAGCAGTGGGCCGGGGTTCTCCTACGAGCAGTACTTC CASSGPGFSYEQYF
NA TRBD1 TRBJ2-3 TRBV10-1 TGCGCCAGCAGCTCCGGGACAGGGGTTGGGGGTACAGATACGCAGTATTTT CASSSGTGVGGTDTQYF
NA NA TRBJ2-3 TRBV3-1/TRBV3-2 TGTGCCAGCAGCCCTTGGCGGGGAGGCACAGATACGCAGTATTTT CASSPWRGGTDTQYF
NA NA TRBJ2-2 TRBV10-3 TGTGCCATCAGTGAGTCGAGTTCAGGAGGGACCGGGGAGCTGTTTTTT CAISESSSGGTGELFF
NA TRBD1 TRBJ2-5 TRBV24-1 TGTGCCACCAGTGATCGACAGGGGGCGTCCCTCACCCAGTACTTC CATSDRQGASLTQYF
NA TRBD2 TRBJ2-1 TRBV11-3 TGTGCCAGCAGCTTAGGGCTAGCGGGGGGTAAAAATGAGCAGTTCTTC CASSLGLAGGKNEQFF
NA TRBD1 TRBJ2-7 TRBV4-3 TGCGCCAGCAGCCAAGATATGCGGACAGGGGTGGCCTACGAGCAGTACTTC CASSQDMRTGVAYEQYF
NA NA TRBJ2-7 TRBV21-1 TGTGCCAGCAGCATTGGCTCCTCCTACGAGCAGTACTTC CASSIGSSYEQYF
few NA TRBJ1-2 TRBV2 TGTGCCAGCAGTGACTGGCAAAGTAACTATGGCTACACCTTC CASSDWQSNYGYTF
NA NA TRBJ2-2 TRBV9 TGTGCCAGCAGCCCTCAGGGGTACGGGGAGCTGTTTTTT CASSPQGYGELFF